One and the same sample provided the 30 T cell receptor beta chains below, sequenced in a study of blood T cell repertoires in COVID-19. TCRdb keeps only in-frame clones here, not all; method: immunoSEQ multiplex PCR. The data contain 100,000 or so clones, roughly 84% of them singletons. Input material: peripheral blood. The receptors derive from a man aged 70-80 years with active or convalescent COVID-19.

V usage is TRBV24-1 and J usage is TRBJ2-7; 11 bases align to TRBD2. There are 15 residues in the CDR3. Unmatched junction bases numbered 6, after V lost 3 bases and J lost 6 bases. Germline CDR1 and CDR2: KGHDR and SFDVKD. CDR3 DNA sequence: TGTGCCACCAGTGATCCGACTAGCGGGGATAGCGAGCAGTACTTC. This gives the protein CATSDPTSGDSEQYF.

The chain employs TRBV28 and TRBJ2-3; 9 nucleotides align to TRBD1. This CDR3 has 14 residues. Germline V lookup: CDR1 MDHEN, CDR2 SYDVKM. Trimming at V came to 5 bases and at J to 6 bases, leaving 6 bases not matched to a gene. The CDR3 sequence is CASSATGGRDTQYF. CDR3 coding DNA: TGTGCCAGCAGTGCGACAGGGGGGCGGGATACGCAGTATTTT.

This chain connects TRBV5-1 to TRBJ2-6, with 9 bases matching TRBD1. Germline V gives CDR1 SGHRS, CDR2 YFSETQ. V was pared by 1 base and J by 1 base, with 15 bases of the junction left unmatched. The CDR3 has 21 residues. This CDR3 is CASSLRIPGTGFQSGANVLTF. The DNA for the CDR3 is TGCGCCAGCAGCTTGAGGATTCCCGGGACAGGGTTTCAGTCTGGGGCCAACGTCCTGACTTTC. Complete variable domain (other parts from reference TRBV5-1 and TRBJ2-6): KAGVTQTPRYLIKTRGQQVTLSCSPISGHRSVSWYQQTPGQGLQFLFEYFSETQRNKGNFPGRFSGRQFSNSRSEMNVSTLELGDSALYLCASSLRIPGTGFQSGANVLTFGAGSRLTVL.

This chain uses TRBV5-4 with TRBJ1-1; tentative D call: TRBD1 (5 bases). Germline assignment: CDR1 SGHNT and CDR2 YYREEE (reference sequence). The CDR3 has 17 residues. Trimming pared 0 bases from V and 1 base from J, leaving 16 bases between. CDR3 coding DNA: TGTGCCAGCAGCTTGGATAGGGGCAACAATGCGAACACTGAAGCTTTCTTT. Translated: CASSLDRGNNANTEAFF.

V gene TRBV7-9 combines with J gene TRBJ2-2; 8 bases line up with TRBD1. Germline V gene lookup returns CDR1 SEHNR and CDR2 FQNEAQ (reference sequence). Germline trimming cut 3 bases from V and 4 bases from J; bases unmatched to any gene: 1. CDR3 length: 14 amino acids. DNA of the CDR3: TGTGCCAGCAGCTTGGACAGGGCCACCGGGGAGCTGTTTTTT. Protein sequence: CASSLDRATGELFF.

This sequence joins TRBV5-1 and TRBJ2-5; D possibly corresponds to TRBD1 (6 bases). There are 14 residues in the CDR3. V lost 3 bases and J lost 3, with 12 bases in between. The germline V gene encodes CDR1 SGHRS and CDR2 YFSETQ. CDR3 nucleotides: TGCGCCAGCAGCTCGTTACAGGGAGAAGAGACCCAGTACTTC. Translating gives CASSSLQGEETQYF.

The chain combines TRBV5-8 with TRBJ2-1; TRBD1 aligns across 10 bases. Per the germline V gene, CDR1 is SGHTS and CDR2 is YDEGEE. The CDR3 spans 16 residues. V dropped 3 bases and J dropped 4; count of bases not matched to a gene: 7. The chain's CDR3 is CASSSRQGASYNEQFF. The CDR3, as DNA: TGTGCCAGCAGCTCCAGACAGGGGGCGAGTTACAATGAGCAGTTCTTC.

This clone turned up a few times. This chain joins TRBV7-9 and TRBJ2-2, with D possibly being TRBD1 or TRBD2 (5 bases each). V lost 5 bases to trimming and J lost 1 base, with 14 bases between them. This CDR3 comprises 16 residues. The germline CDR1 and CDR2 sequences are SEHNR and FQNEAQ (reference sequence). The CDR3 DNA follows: TGTGCCAGCAGCAGGGACCGTGGGCTGAACACCGGGGAGCTGTTTTTT. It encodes CASSRDRGLNTGELFF.

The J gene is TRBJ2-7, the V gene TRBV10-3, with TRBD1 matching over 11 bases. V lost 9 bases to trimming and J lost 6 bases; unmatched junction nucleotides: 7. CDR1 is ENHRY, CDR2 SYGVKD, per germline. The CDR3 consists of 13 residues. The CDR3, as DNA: TGTGCCATTACCCGGGACAGGGGGAGCGAGCAGTACTTC. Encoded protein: CAITRDRGSEQYF.

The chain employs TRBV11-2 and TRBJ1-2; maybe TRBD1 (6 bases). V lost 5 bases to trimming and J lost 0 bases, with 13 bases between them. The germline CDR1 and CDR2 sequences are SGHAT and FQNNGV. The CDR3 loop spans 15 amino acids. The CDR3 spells CASSRDRTANYGYTF. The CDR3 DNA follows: TGTGCCAGCAGCCGAGACAGGACCGCTAACTATGGCTACACCTTC. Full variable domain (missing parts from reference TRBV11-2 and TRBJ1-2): EAGVAQSPRYKIIEKRQSVAFWCNPISGHATLYWYQQILGQGPKLLIQFQNNGVVDDSQLPKDRFSAERLKGVDSTLKIQPAKLEDSAVYLCASSRDRTANYGYTFGSGTRLTVV.

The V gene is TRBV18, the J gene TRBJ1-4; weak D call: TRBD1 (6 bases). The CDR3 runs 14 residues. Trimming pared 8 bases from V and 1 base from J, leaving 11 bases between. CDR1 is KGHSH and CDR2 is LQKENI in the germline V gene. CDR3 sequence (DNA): TGTGCCAGCCACGGGGGGCGAACTAATGAAAAACTGTTTTTT. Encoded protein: CASHGGRTNEKLFF.

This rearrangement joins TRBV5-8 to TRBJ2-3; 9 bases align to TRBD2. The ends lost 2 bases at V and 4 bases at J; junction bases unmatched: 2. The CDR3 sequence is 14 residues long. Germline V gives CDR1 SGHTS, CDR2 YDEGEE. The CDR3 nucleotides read TGTGCCAGCAGCTTAGCGGGGGGACCAGATACGCAGTATTTT. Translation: CASSLAGGPDTQYF.

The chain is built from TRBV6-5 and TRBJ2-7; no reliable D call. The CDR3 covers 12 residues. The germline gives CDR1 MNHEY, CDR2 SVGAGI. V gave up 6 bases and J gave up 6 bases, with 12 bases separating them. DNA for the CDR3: TGTGCCAGCAGCTTGGCCACGGGCGAGCAGTACTTC. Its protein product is CASSLATGEQYF.

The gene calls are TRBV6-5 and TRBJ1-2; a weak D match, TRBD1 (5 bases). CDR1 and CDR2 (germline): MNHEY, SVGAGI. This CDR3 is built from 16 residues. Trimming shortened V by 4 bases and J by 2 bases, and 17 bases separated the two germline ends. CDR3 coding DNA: TGTGCCAGCAGTTCACCCACCGTCGGGGGGAACTATGGCTACACCTTC. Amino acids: CASSSPTVGGNYGYTF.

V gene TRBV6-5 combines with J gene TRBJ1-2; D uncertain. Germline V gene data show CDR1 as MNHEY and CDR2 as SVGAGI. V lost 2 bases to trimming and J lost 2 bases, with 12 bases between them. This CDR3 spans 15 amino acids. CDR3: CASSYNGGINYGYTF. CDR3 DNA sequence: TGTGCCAGCAGTTACAACGGCGGCATAAACTATGGCTACACCTTC.

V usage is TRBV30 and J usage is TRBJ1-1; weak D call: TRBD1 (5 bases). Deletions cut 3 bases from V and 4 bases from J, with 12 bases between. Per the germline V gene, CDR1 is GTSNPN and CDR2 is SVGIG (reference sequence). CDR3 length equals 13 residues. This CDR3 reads CAWRAGDFTEAFF. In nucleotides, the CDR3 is TGTGCCTGGAGGGCGGGGGATTTCACTGAAGCTTTCTTT.

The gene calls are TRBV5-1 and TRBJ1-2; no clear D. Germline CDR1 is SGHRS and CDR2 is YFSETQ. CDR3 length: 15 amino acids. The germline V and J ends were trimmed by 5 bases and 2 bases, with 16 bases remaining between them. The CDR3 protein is CASRLSESRNYGYTF. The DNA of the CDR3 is TGCGCCAGCAGATTATCCGAGTCTAGGAACTATGGCTACACCTTC.

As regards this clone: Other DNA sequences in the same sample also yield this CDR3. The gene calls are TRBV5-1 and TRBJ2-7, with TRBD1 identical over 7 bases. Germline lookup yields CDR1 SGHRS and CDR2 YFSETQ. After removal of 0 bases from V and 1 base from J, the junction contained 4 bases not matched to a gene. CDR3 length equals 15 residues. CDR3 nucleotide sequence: TGCGCCAGCAGCTTGGCCGGGACAGTTTCCTACGAGCAGTACTTC. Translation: CASSLAGTVSYEQYF.

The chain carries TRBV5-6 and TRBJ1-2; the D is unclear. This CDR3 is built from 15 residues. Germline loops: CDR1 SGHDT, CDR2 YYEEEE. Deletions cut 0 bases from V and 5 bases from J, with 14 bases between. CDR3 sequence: CASSLEDFRGYGYTF. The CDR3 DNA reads TGTGCCAGCAGCTTGGAGGACTTCCGTGGGTATGGCTACACCTTC.

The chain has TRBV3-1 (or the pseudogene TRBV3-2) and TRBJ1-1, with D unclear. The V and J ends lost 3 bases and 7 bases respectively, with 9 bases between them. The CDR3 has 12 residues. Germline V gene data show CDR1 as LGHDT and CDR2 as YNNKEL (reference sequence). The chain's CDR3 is CASSQQNDEAFF. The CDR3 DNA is TGTGCCAGCAGCCAGCAGAATGATGAAGCTTTCTTT.

For the CDR3, the DNA is TGTGCCAGCAGTTTATGGGACAGACGGAATTCACCCCTCCACTTT. It yields the protein CASSLWDRRNSPLHF. The chain recombines TRBV28 with TRBJ1-6, with D tentatively TRBD1 (6 bases). Germline CDR1 is MDHEN and CDR2 is SYDVKM. The CDR3 totals 15 residues. V lost 0 bases and J 7 bases, leaving 10 bases between the germline ends.

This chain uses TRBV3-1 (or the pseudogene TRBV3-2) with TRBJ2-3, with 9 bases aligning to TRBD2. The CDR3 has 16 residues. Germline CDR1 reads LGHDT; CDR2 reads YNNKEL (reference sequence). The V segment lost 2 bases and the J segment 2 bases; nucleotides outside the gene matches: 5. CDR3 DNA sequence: TGTGCCAGCAGCCAACTAGCGGGGAAGGACACAGATACGCAGTATTTT. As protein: CASSQLAGKDTDTQYF.

CDR3 bases: TGTGCCAGCAGTTTAGGCCCGAACTCTGGAAACACCATATATTTT. Translated, it gives CASSLGPNSGNTIYF. The chain carries TRBV28 and TRBJ1-3; unclear D gene. The CDR3 length is 15 residues. Deletions cut 2 bases from V and 0 bases from J, with 8 bases between. Germline CDR1 and CDR2: MDHEN and SYDVKM. The full variable domain, with the rest looked up from reference TRBV28 and TRBJ1-3, is DVKVTQSSRYLVKRTGEKVFLECVQDMDHENMFWYRQDPGLGLRLIYFSYDVKMKEKGDIPEGYSVSREKKERFSLILESASTNQTSMYLCASSLGPNSGNTIYFGEGSWLTVV.

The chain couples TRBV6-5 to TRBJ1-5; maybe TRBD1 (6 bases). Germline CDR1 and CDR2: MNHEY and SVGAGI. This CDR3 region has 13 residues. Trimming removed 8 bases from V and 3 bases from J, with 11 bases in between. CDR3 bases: TGTGCCAGCGGATGGGACATCAATCAGCCCCAGCATTTT. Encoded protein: CASGWDINQPQHF.

The CDR3 DNA follows: TGTGCCAGCAGCTTAAGTCCGGGTAGTCGGGATGGCTACACCTTC. It yields the protein CASSLSPGSRDGYTF. The chain carries TRBV11-2 and TRBJ1-2, with no clear D. Per the germline V gene, CDR1 is SGHAT and CDR2 is FQNNGV. Trimming stripped 2 bases from V and 6 bases from J, with 16 bases between. This CDR3 is 15 amino acids long.

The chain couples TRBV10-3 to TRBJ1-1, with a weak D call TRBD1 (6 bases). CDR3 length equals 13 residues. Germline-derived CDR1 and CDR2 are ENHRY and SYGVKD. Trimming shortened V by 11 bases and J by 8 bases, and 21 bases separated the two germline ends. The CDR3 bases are TGTGCCGCATTATCACTCCCCGGGACAGAAGCTTTCTTT. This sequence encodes CAALSLPGTEAFF.

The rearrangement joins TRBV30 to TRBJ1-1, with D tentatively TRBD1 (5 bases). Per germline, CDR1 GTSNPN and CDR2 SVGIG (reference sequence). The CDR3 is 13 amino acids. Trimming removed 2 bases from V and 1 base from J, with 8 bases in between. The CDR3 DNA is TGTGCCTGGAGTCAGGGTCCGAACACTGAAGCTTTCTTT. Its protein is CAWSQGPNTEAFF.

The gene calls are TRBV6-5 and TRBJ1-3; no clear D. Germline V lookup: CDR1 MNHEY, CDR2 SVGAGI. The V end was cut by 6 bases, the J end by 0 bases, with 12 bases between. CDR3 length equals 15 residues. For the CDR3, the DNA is TGTGCCAGCAGCCTCGGACTGTTCTCTGGAAACACCATATATTTT. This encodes CASSLGLFSGNTIYF.

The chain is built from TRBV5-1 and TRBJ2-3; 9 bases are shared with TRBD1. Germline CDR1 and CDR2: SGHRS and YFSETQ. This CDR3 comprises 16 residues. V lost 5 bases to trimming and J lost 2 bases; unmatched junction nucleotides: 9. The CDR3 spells CASSYGTGSFTDTQYF. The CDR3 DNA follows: TGCGCCAGCAGTTACGGGACAGGGAGTTTCACAGATACGCAGTATTTT.

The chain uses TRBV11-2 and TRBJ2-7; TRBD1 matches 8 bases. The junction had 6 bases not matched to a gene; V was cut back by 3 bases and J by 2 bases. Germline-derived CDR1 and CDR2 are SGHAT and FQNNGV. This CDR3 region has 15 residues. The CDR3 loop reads CASSFVRDRPYEQYF. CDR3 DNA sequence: TGTGCCAGCAGCTTTGTCCGGGACAGGCCCTACGAGCAGTACTTC.